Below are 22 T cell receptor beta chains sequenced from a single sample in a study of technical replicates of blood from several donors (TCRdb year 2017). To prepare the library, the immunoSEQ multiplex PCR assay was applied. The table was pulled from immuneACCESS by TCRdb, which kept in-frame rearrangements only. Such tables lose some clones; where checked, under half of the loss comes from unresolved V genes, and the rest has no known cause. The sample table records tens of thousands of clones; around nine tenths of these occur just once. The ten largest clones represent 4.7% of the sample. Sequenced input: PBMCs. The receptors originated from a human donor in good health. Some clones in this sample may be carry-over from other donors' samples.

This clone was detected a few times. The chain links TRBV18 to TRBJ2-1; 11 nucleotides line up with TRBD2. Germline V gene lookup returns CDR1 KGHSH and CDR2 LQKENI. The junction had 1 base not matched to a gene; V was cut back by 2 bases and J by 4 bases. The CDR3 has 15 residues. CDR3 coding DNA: TGTGCCAGCTCACCAGGGACTAGCGGTTACAATGAGCAGTTCTTC. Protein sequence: CASSPGTSGYNEQFF.

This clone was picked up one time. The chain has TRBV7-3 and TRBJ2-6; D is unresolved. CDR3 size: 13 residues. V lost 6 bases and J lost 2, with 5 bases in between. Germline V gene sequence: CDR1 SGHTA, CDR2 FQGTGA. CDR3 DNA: TGTGCCAGCAGTTTTACTGGGGCCAACGTCCTGACTTTC. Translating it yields CASSFTGANVLTF.

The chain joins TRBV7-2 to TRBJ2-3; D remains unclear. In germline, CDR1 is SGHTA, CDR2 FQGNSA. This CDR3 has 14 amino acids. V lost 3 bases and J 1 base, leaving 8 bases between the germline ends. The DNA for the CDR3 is TGTGCCAGCAGCTTGGTCCGGGGCACAGATACGCAGTATTTT. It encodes CASSLVRGTDTQYF.

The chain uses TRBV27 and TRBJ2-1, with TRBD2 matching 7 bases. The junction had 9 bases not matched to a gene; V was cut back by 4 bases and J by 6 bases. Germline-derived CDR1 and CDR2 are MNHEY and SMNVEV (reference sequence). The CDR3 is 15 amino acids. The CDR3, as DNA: TGTGCCAGCAGTTGGGCGGGAGAGAGTCGCAATGAGCAGTTCTTC. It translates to CASSWAGESRNEQFF.

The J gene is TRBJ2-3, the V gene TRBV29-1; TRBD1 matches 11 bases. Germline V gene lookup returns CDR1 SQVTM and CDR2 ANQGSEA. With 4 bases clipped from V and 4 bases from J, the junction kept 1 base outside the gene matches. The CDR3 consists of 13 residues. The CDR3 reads CSVGTGGSDTQYF. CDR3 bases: TGCAGCGTTGGGACAGGGGGCTCAGATACGCAGTATTTT.

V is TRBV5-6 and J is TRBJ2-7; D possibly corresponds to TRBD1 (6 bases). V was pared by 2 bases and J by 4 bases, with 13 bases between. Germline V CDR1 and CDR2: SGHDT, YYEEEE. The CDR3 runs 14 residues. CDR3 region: CASSFRARGYEQYF. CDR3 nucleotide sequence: TGTGCCAGCAGCTTTAGGGCCAGGGGATACGAGCAGTACTTC. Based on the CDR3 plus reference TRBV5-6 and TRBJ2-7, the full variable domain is DAGVTQSPTHLIKTRGQQVTLRCSPKSGHDTVSWYQQALGQGPQFIFQYYEEEERQRGNFPDRFSGHQFPNYSSELNVNALLLGDSALYLCASSFRARGYEQYFGPGTRLTVT.

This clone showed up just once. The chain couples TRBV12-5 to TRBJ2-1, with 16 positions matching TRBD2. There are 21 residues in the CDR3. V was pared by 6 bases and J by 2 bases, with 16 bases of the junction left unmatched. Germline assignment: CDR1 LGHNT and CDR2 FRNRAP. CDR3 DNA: TGTGCTAGTGGCCTCCAGGGGGGGGGACTAGCGGGAGGGCGAACCTACAATGAGCAGTTCTTC. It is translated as CASGLQGGGLAGGRTYNEQFF.

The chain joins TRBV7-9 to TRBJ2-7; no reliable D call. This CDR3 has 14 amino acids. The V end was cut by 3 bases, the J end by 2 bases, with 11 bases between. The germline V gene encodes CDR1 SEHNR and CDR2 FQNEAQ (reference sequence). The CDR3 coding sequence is TGTGCCAGCAGCTTTATTCTGAAGCCCTACGAGCAGTACTTC. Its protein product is CASSFILKPYEQYF. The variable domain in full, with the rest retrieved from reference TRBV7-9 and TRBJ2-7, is DTGVSQNPRHKITKRGQNVTFRCDPISEHNRLYWYRQTLGQGPEFLTYFQNEAQLEKSRLLSDRFSAERPKGSFSTLEIQRTEQGDSAMYLCASSFILKPYEQYFGPGTRLTVT.

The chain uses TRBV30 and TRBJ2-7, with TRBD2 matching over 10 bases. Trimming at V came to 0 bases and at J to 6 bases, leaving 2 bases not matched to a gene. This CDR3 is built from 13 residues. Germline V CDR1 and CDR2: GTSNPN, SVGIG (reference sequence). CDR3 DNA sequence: TGTGCCTGGAGTGTAGCGGGAGGGAGCGAGCAGTACTTC. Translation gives CAWSVAGGSEQYF.

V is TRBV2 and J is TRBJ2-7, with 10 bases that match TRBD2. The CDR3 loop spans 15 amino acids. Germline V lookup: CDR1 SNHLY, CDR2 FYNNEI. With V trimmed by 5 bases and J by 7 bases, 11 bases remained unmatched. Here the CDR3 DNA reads TGTGCCAGCAGTAACCTAGCGGGAGCGACGAGTGAGCAGTACTTC. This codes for CASSNLAGATSEQYF.

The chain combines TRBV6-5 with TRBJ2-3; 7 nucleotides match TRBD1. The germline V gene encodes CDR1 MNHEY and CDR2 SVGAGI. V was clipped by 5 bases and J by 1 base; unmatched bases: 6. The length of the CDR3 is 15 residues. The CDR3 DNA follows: TGTGCCAGCAGTAAAAGGGGGCTCGGCACAGATACGCAGTATTTT. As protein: CASSKRGLGTDTQYF.

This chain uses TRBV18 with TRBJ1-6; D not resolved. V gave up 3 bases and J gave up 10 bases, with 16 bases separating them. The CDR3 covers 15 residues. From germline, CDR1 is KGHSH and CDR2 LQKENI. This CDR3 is CASSPSSPIGSPLHF. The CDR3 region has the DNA TGTGCCAGCTCACCTTCCTCCCCGATCGGGTCACCCCTCCACTTT.

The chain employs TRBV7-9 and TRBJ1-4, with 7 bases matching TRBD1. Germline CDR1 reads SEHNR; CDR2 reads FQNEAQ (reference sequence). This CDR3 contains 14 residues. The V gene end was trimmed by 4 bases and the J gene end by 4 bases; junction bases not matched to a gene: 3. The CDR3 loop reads CASSSTGSNEKLFF. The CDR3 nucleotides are TGTGCCAGCAGCTCGACAGGGAGTAATGAAAAACTGTTTTTT.

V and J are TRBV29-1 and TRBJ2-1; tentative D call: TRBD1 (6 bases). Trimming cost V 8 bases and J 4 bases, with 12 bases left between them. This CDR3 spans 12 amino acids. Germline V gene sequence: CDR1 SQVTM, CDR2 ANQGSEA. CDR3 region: CSITQGYNEQFF. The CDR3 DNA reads TGCAGCATAACTCAGGGGTACAATGAGCAGTTCTTC.

The CDR3 sequence is CASRSRERADTQYF. The CDR3 DNA sequence: TGTGCCAGCAGGTCGAGGGAGAGAGCAGATACGCAGTATTTT. This rearrangement joins TRBV7-2 to TRBJ2-3; tentatively, D is TRBD2 (5 bases). V was clipped by 6 bases and J by 4 bases, with 14 bases between them. CDR3 length: 14 residues. The germline V gene has CDR1 SGHTA and CDR2 FQGNSA.

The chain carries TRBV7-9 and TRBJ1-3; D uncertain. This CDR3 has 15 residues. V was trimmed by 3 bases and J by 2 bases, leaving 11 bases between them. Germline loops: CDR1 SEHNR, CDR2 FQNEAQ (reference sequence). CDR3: CASSLQSPPGNTIYF. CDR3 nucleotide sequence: TGTGCCAGCAGCTTGCAGTCCCCCCCTGGAAACACCATATATTTT.

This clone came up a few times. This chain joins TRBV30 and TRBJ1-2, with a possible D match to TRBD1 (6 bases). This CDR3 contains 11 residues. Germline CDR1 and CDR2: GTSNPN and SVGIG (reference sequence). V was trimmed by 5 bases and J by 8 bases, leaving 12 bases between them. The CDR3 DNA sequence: TGTGCCTGGGACAGGTTCGAAGGCTACACCTTC. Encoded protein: CAWDRFEGYTF.

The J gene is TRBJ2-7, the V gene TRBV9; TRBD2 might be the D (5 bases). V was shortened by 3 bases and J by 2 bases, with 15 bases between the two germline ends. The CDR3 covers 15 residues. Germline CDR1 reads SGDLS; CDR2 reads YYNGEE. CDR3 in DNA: TGTGCCAGCAGCGCAACCGGGAAGCGCCCCTACGAGCAGTACTTC. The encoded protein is CASSATGKRPYEQYF.

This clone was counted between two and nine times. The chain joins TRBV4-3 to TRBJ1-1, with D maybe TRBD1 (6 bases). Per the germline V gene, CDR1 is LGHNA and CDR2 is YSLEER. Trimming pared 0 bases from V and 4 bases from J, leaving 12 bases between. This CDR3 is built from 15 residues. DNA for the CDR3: TGCGCCAGCAGCCAAGAACTGACCAGGGGCACTGAAGCTTTCTTT. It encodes CASSQELTRGTEAFF.

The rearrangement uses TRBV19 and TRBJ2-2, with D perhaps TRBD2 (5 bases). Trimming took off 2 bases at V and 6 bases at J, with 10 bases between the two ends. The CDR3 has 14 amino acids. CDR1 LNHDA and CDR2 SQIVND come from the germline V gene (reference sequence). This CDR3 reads CASSINSGSGELFF. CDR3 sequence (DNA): TGTGCCAGTAGTATAAACTCGGGGTCCGGGGAGCTGTTTTTT.

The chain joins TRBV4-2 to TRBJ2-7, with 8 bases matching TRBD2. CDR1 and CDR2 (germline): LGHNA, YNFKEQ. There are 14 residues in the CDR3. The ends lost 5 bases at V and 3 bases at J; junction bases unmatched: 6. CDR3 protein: CASSEREQLYEQYF. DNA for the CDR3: TGTGCCAGCAGCGAGCGGGAGCAACTCTACGAGCAGTACTTC.

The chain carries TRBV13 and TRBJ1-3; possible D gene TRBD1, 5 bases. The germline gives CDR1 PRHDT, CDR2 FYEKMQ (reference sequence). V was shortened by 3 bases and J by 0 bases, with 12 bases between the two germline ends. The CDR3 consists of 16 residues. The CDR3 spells CASSLDGGYSGNTIYF. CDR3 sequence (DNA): TGTGCCAGCAGCTTGGACGGGGGATACTCTGGAAACACCATATATTTT.